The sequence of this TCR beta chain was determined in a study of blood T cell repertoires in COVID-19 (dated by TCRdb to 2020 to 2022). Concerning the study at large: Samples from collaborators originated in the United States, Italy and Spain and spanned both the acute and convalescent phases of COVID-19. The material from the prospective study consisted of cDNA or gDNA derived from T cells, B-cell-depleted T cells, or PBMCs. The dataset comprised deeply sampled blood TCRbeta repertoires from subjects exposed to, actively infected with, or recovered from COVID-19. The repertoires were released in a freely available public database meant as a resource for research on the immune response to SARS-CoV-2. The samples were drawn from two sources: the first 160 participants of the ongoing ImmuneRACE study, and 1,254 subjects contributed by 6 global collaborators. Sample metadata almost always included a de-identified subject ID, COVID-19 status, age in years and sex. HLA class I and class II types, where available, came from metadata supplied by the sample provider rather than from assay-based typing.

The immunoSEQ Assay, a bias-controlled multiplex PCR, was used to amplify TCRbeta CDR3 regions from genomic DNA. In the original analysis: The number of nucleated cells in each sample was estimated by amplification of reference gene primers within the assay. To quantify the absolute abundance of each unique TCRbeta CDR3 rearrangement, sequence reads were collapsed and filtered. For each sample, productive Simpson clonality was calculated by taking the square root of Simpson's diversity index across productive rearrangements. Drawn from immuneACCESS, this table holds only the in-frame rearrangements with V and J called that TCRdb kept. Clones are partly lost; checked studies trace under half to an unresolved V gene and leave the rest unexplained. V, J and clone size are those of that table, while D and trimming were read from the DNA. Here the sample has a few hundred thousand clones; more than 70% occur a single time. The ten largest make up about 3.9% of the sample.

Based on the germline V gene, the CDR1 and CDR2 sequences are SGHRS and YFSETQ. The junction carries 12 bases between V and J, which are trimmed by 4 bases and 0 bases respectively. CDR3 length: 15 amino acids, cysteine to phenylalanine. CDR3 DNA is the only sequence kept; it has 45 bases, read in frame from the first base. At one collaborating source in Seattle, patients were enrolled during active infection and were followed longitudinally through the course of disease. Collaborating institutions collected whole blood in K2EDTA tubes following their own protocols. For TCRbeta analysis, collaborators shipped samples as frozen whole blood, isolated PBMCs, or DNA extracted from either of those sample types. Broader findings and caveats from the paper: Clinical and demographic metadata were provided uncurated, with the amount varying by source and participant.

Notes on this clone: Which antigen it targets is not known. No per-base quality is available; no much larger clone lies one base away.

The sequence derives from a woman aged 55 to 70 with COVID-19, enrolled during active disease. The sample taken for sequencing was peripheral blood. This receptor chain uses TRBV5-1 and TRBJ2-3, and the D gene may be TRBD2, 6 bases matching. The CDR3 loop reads CASSHSGTSTDTQYF. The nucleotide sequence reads TGCGCCAGCAGCCACTCCGGGACTAGCACAGATACGCAGTATTTT. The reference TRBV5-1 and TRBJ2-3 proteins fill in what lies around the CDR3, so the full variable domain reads KAGVTQTPRYLIKTRGQQVTLSCSPISGHRSVSWYQQTPGQGLQFLFEYFSETQRNKGNFPGRFSGRQFSNSRSEMNVSTLELGDSALYLCASSHSGTSTDTQYFGPGTRLTVL.